This T cell receptor (beta chain) is from a study of T-cell reconstitution after alpha-beta-depleted transplantation in children. V shed 2 bases and J 1 base; nucleotides not matched to a gene: 4. Germline CDR1 is SGDLS and CDR2 is YYNGEE. This CDR3 contains 16 residues. For TCRbeta, the library was prepared with unique molecular identifiers. TCRdb reanalysed the PCR reads using MiXCR and keeps one entry per CDR3 protein. The sample gives a few hundred thousand distinct CDR3 sequences, about a sixth of which show up once; under 30% is in the top ten. This clonotype was counted many times. What it binds is unknown. Study-wide points: Alpha-beta T cells present about two months after transplant were reported to originate from several hundred expanded graft clones. It was newly produced T cells that mostly accounted for T-cell counts and diversity one year after transplant.

This material consisted of PBMCs, mostly from graft donor cells, taken 360 days after TCRalphabeta/CD19-depleted stem cell transplant. The receptor comes from a boy younger than two who had a stem cell transplant for Wiskott-Aldrich syndrome, so the T cells may come from the graft donor. This rearrangement joins TRBV9 to TRBJ2-3; 10 nucleotides align to TRBD1. The CDR3 DNA reads as TGTGCCAGCAGCGTCTACGGACAGGGGGGCACAGATACGCAGTATTTT. This codes for CASSVYGQGGTDTQYF.